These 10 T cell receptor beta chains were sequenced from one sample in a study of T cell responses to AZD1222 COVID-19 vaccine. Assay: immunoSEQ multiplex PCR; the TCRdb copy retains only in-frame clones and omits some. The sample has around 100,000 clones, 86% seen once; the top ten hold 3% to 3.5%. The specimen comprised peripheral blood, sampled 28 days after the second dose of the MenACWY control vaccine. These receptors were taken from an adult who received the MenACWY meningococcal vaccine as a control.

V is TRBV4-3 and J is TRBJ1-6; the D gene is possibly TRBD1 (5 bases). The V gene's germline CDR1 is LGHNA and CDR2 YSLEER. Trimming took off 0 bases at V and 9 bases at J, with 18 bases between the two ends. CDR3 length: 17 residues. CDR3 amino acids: CASSQEVGGTRGSPLHF. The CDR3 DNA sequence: TGCGCCAGCAGCCAAGAAGTTGGGGGGACCAGAGGTTCACCCCTCCACTTT.

The CDR3 here is CSVEVYRGPRGPGPYGYTF. CDR3 nucleotide sequence: TGCAGCGTTGAAGTATACCGCGGACCCCGGGGCCCGGGGCCCTATGGCTACACCTTC. This chain links TRBV29-1 with TRBJ1-2; D might be TRBD1 (5 bases). The V gene lost 1 base and the J gene lost 4 bases, with 28 bases spanning the gap. The CDR3 is 19 residues long. Germline loops: CDR1 SQVTM, CDR2 ANQGSEA.

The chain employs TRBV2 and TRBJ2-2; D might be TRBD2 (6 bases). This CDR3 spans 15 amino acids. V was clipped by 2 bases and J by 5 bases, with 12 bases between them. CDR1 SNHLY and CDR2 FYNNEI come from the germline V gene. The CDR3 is CASSESGVVTGELFF. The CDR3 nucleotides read TGTGCCAGCAGTGAATCGGGGGTTGTAACCGGGGAGCTGTTTTTT.

DNA of the CDR3: TGTGCCAGCAGCCTGGGAGCAAGGCTGCCGCAGTATTTT. Amino acids: CASSLGARLPQYF. The J gene is TRBJ2-3, the V gene TRBV7-6, with D possibly matching TRBD2 (5 bases). The CDR3 consists of 13 residues. Germline values: CDR1 SGHVS, CDR2 FNYEAQ. V lost 5 bases and J lost 10, with 16 bases in between.

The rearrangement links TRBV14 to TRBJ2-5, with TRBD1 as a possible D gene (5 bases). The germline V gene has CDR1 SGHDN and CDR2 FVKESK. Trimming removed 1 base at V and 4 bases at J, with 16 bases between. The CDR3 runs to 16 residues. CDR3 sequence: CASSQGVLRGRETQYF. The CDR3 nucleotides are TGTGCCAGCAGCCAAGGGGTGTTAAGGGGAAGAGAGACCCAGTACTTC.

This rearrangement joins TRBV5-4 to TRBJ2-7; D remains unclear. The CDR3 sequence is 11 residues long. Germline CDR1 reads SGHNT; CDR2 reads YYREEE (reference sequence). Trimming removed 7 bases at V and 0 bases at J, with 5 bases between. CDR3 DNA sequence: TGTGCCAGCTTTCTCTCCTACGAGCAGTACTTC. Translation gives CASFLSYEQYF.

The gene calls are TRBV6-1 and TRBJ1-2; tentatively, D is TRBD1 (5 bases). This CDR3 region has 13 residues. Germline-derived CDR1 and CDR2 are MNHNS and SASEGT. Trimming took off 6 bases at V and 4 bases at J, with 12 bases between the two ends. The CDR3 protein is CASSLERGYGYTF. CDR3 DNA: TGTGCCAGCAGCCTCGAGAGGGGCTATGGCTACACCTTC.

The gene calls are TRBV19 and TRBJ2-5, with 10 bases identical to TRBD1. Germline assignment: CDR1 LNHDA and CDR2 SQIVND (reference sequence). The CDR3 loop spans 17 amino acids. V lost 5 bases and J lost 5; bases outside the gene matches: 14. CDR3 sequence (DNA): TGTGCCAGTAGTCACGGCGGGACAGGGGCCACGGGGGAGACCCAGTACTTC. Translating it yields CASSHGGTGATGETQYF.

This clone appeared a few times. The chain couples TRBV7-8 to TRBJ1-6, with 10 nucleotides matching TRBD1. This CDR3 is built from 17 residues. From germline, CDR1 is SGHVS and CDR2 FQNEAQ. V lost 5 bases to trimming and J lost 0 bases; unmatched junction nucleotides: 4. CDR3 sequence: CASSPGTGASYNSPLHF. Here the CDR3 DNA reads TGTGCCAGCAGCCCAGGGACAGGGGCCTCCTATAATTCACCCCTCCACTTT.

The CDR3 DNA reads as TGTGCCAGCAGCTCCGGGACCCGGGCGAACACCGGGGAGCTGTTTTTT. Its translation is CASSSGTRANTGELFF. This chain joins TRBV7-8 and TRBJ2-2, with D perhaps matching TRBD1 or TRBD2 (5 bases each). CDR1 is SGHVS, CDR2 FQNEAQ, per germline. This CDR3 has 16 residues. V was pared by 4 bases and J by 0 bases, with 12 bases between.